Each of the 20 T cell receptor beta chains below was sequenced from the same sample in a study of OX40 agonist ivuxolimab in advanced cancers. Only in-frame clones appear in the TCRdb table, and some are missing; sequencing was by immunoSEQ multiplex PCR. The data show about 100,000 clones, over 75% seen once. The sequencing here drew on CD4+ or CD8+ T cells sorted from blood, taken in a trial of the OX40 agonist ivuxolimab. Every receptor here comes from an adult with an advanced solid tumor such as melanoma, head and neck, liver or kidney cancer.

This chain links TRBV2 with TRBJ2-3; 11 bases align to TRBD1. The V and J ends lost 6 bases and 3 bases, in that order; junction bases with no gene match: 2. Looked up from germline, CDR1 is SNHLY and CDR2 is FYNNEI. The CDR3 extends over 14 amino acids. The DNA of the CDR3 is TGTGCCAGCAGAAGGGACAGGGGGACAGATACGCAGTATTTT. Its translation is CASRRDRGTDTQYF.

V and J are TRBV27 and TRBJ2-1, with D possibly TRBD1 on 6 matching bases. This CDR3 is 13 amino acids long. Looked up from germline, CDR1 is MNHEY and CDR2 is SMNVEV (reference sequence). V lost 6 bases, J lost 5 bases, and 11 bases lay in between. CDR3: CASRNRANNEQFF. The DNA for the CDR3 is TGTGCCAGCAGAAACAGGGCAAACAATGAGCAGTTCTTC.

This chain links TRBV6-5 with TRBJ1-1; no firm D call. V was pared by 2 bases and J by 6 bases, with 13 bases between. CDR1 and CDR2 (germline): MNHEY, SVGAGI. The CDR3 runs 14 residues. The CDR3 DNA follows: TGTGCCAGCAGTTACGGAACTCTTGGTGCTGAAGCTTTCTTT. It encodes CASSYGTLGAEAFF.

This clone was picked up a small number of times. The chain is built from TRBV14 and TRBJ1-1, with D possibly being TRBD1 (6 bases). This CDR3 region has 13 residues. The germline V and J ends were trimmed by 3 bases and 7 bases, with 12 bases remaining between them. Germline-derived CDR1 and CDR2 are SGHDN and FVKESK. The CDR3 nucleotides are TGTGCCAGCAGCCAGACCGGACAGATTGAAGCTTTCTTT. This sequence encodes CASSQTGQIEAFF.

The V gene is TRBV6-1, the J gene TRBJ2-5; tentatively, D is TRBD1 (5 bases). With 1 base removed from V and 9 bases from J, the gap between germline ends came to 18 bases. Germline loops: CDR1 MNHNS, CDR2 SASEGT. There are 15 residues in the CDR3. The CDR3 nucleotides read TGTGCCAGCAGTGAAGATATCGGACACTTTATTCCCCAGTACTTC. Encoded protein: CASSEDIGHFIPQYF.

This chain connects TRBV6-1 to TRBJ2-3; 10 bases are a match to TRBD2. The CDR3 is 18 amino acids. Germline values: CDR1 MNHNS, CDR2 SASEGT. J was trimmed by 5 bases and V by 0 bases; bases with no gene match: 11. The CDR3 sequence: CASSEARSGRASGDTQYF. As DNA, the CDR3 is TGTGCCAGCAGTGAAGCGCGGAGCGGGAGGGCCTCGGGAGATACGCAGTATTTT.

The rearrangement uses TRBV9 and TRBJ1-2; TRBD1 agrees at 8 bases. Unmatched junction bases numbered 10, after V lost 6 bases and J lost 6 bases. CDR1 and CDR2 from the germline V gene are SGDLS and YYNGEE. The CDR3 length is 14 residues. CDR3 sequence (DNA): TGTGCCAGCAACCTTGGGACAGGAGAGGATGGCTACACCTTC. This sequence encodes CASNLGTGEDGYTF.

CDR3 amino acids: CASSETQGDTGELFF. CDR3 nucleotide sequence: TGTGCCAGCAGTGAAACGCAGGGGGACACCGGGGAGCTGTTTTTT. The chain recombines TRBV6-1 with TRBJ2-2; TRBD1 matches 7 bases. Germline V gene lookup returns CDR1 MNHNS and CDR2 SASEGT. This CDR3 spans 15 amino acids. V lost 2 bases and J lost 3; bases outside the gene matches: 3.

J is TRBJ2-4 and V is TRBV27, with D possibly TRBD2 on 5 matching bases. In germline, CDR1 is MNHEY, CDR2 SMNVEV (reference sequence). Trimming stripped 0 bases from V and 5 bases from J, with 14 bases between. The CDR3 sequence is 16 residues long. In nucleotides, the CDR3 is TGTGCCAGCAGTTTATCGGGCAGCGGCGCCCAAAACATTCAGTACTTC. Translation: CASSLSGSGAQNIQYF.

The rearrangement joins TRBV19 to TRBJ2-1, with 12 bases matching TRBD2. This CDR3 has 16 amino acids. V was pared by 3 bases and J by 10 bases, with 10 bases of the junction left unmatched. Germline V gene sequence: CDR1 LNHDA, CDR2 SQIVND (reference sequence). The CDR3 nucleotides are TGTGCCAGTAGTATGAAGTTAACTAGCGGGGGGCGGGAGCAGTTCTTC. It yields the protein CASSMKLTSGGREQFF.

This chain connects TRBV10-2 to TRBJ1-4; no reliable D call. The V gene lost 3 bases and the J gene lost 14 bases, with 10 bases spanning the gap. Per germline, CDR1 WSHSY and CDR2 SAAADI. The CDR3 covers 11 residues. The CDR3 loop is CASSEEERLFF. DNA for the CDR3: TGCGCCAGCAGTGAAGAGGAAAGGCTGTTTTTT.

This rearrangement joins TRBV10-3 to TRBJ1-5; TRBD1 matches 11 bases. CDR1 and CDR2 (germline): ENHRY, SYGVKD. This CDR3 is built from 16 residues. Trimming at V came to 0 bases and at J to 7 bases, leaving 5 bases not matched to a gene. CDR3 in amino acids: CAISESRGQGGQPQHF. CDR3 bases: TGTGCCATCAGTGAGTCGAGGGGACAGGGGGGCCAGCCCCAGCATTTT.

J is TRBJ2-7 and V is TRBV2, with 10 bases lining up with TRBD1. The germline CDR1 and CDR2 sequences are SNHLY and FYNNEI. The CDR3 extends over 14 amino acids. Trimming cost V 3 bases and J 5 bases; bases outside gene matches: 4. Here the CDR3 reads CASSDRDRGHEQYF. CDR3 coding DNA: TGTGCCAGCAGTGACCGGGACAGGGGCCACGAGCAGTACTTC.

The chain carries TRBV6-7 and TRBJ1-3; 10 positions match TRBD1. TRBV6-7 counts as an open reading frame of uncertain function. The CDR3 totals 16 residues. With 2 bases clipped from V and 3 bases from J, the junction kept 4 bases outside the gene matches. In DNA, the CDR3 is TGTGCCAGCAGTTACAGCGGACAGGGGGTTGGAAACACCATATATTTT. Protein sequence: CASSYSGQGVGNTIYF.

CDR3 residues: CASRSVAEAFF. CDR3 DNA sequence: TGTGCCAGTAGATCTGTTGCTGAAGCTTTCTTT. This chain joins TRBV19 and TRBJ1-1; D remains unclear. CDR3 length equals 11 residues. Germline CDR1 reads LNHDA; CDR2 reads SQIVND (reference sequence). Trimming removed 6 bases from V and 6 bases from J, with 8 bases in between.

The chain uses TRBV6-6 and TRBJ2-7; D perhaps matches TRBD2 (6 bases). This CDR3 has 14 residues. The V and J ends lost 2 bases and 11 bases respectively, with 19 bases between them. Germline CDR1 reads MNHNY; CDR2 reads SVGAGI (reference sequence). The CDR3 sequence is CASSYQGTLRTKYF. The CDR3 DNA reads TGTGCCAGCAGTTACCAAGGGACTCTACGGACGAAGTACTTC.

The chain links TRBV30 to TRBJ1-1; D possibly corresponds to TRBD1 (6 bases). Between the trimmed V and J ends, which lost 1 base and 8 bases, there was a span of 20 bases. This CDR3 contains 15 residues. Per germline, CDR1 GTSNPN and CDR2 SVGIG (reference sequence). CDR3 bases: TGTGCCTGGAGTGATCAGGGGCTAGGGGCCCACGAAGCTTTCTTT. Amino acids: CAWSDQGLGAHEAFF.

A single count supports this clone. This chain joins TRBV9 and TRBJ2-5, with 9 bases lining up with TRBD2. V trimming: 1 base; J trimming: 3 bases; junction bases outside the gene matches: 16. CDR3 length: 19 residues. Germline V gene data show CDR1 as SGDLS and CDR2 as YYNGEE. The CDR3 reads CASSVSGVYSGGPKETQYF. CDR3 DNA sequence: TGTGCCAGCAGCGTATCAGGGGTCTACAGCGGGGGGCCTAAAGAGACCCAGTACTTC.

This chain uses TRBV5-1 with TRBJ2-5; tentatively, D is TRBD1 or TRBD2 (5 bases each). CDR3 size: 15 residues. Deletions cut 5 bases from V and 1 base from J, with 15 bases between. CDR1 SGHRS and CDR2 YFSETQ come from the germline V gene. The CDR3 nucleotides read TGCGCCAGCAGGACAGAGCGAGGGACCCAAGAGACCCAGTACTTC. Translated, it gives CASRTERGTQETQYF.

This chain uses TRBV5-1 with TRBJ2-7; 7 positions match TRBD2. Germline-derived CDR1 and CDR2 are SGHRS and YFSETQ. With V trimmed by 0 bases and J by 3 bases, 6 bases remained unmatched. CDR3 length equals 15 residues. The CDR3 here is CASSLASGGGYEQYF. For the CDR3, the DNA is TGCGCCAGCAGCTTGGCCTCGGGGGGAGGCTACGAGCAGTACTTC.